This T cell receptor (beta chain) comes out of a study of cytomegalovirus exposure and HLA in healthy donors. Points from the study as a whole: Cytomegalovirus association was listed for under 200 TCR beta chains. In vitro assays verified that a few CMV-associated chains recognized CMV antigens specifically. It was found in a later analysis that first-cohort TCR clusters tended to co-occur in the 90 to 150 validation repertoires. Published work reported that the classifier diagnosed cytomegalovirus status with high specificity and sensitivity.

With 3 bases removed from V and 1 base from J, the gap between germline ends came to 10 bases. CDR1 is SGDLS and CDR2 is YYNGEE in the germline V gene. The CDR3 is 14 amino acids. Measured with immunoSEQ multiplex PCR; TCRdb has only the in-frame clones, and not every one. Of over 150,000 clones listed, approximately 84% are singletons. Worth noting for this clone: Its antigen remains unknown.

This chain connects TRBV9 to TRBJ1-2; TRBD1 is a possible D gene (6 bases). This TCR came from a woman between 18 and 29 years old in good health and CMV-seropositive. What was sequenced was PBMCs. The CDR3: CASSADSLNYGYTF. The CDR3 DNA reads as TGTGCCAGCAGCGCGGACAGCCTTAACTATGGCTACACCTTC. Together with reference TRBV9 and TRBJ1-2, the CDR3 gives the full variable domain: DSGVTQTPKHLITATGQRVTLRCSPRSGDLSVYWYQQSLDQGLQFLIQYYNGEERAKGNILERFSAQQFPDLHSELNLSSLELGDSALYFCASSADSLNYGYTFGSGTRLTVV.